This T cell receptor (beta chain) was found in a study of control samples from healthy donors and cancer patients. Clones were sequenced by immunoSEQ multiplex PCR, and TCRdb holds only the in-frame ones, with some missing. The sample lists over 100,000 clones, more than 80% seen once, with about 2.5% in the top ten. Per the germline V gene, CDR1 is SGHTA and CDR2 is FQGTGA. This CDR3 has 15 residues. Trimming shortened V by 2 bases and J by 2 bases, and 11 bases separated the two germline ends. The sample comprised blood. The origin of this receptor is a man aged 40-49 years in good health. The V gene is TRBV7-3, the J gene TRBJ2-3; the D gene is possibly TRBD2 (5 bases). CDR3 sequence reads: CASSLGLGNTDTQYF. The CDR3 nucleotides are TGTGCCAGCAGCTTAGGTCTCGGGAACACAGATACGCAGTATTTT.